These T cell receptor beta chains were read from a single sample in a study of metastatic and nonmetastatic thyroid tumors. Using MiXCR, TCRdb reanalyzed the PCR reads. Found here are some 5,500 clones, around 27% of them singletons; the top ten hold about a fifth. The source material was adjacent normal tissue. Every receptor here comes from a female donor with papillary thyroid cancer or a benign thyroid nodule (not recorded which). Some clones in this sample may be carry-over from other donors' samples. CDR3s include the opening cysteine and the closing phenylalanine or tryptophan. The D gene is left open where the match is weak. Clone size is given for some rows only: seen once, a few or many times, or a class if the clone is expanded.

d_gene | len | j_gene | v_gene | abundance | CDR3aa
TRBD2 | 14 | TRBJ2-4 | TRBV20-1 | . | CSTYRAGGKNIQYF
. | 15 | TRBJ2-3 | TRBV11-2 | . | CASSLVGTRTDTQYF
TRBD1 | 17 | TRBJ1-2 | TRBV24-1 | . | CATSDRQGSGPNYGYTF
TRBD2 | 15 | TRBJ2-7 | TRBV19 | few | CASSLPGLGLYEQYF
TRBD2 | 14 | TRBJ2-7 | TRBV20-1 | large | CSASPGTSGGEQYF
TRBD2 | 16 | TRBJ2-1 | TRBV19 | once | CAGSVGTSGGYNEQFF
TRBD2 | 18 | TRBJ2-1 | TRBV20-1 | medium-sized | CSAAPSGRAGISYNEQFF
. | 16 | TRBJ1-3 | TRBV4-3 | . | CASSQDVGLTGNTIYF
. | 16 | TRBJ1-4 | TRBV6-1 | . | CASSAWTVLQGEKLFF
. | 12 | TRBJ2-7 | TRBV7-9 | few | CASSHDRYEQYF
TRBD1 | 14 | TRBJ2-7 | TRBV5-1 | few | CASSVGTAGYEQYF
TRBD1 | 13 | TRBJ1-1 | TRBV20-1 | few | CSAREGARTEAFF
. | 15 | TRBJ2-7 | TRBV27 | . | CASSLGAGLTYEQYF
TRBD2 | 16 | TRBJ2-7 | TRBV20-1 | medium-sized | CSAPATSGRAANEQYF
. | 13 | TRBJ2-3 | TRBV4-1 | . | CASSQVGADTQYF
. | 13 | TRBJ2-3 | TRBV7-9 | medium-sized | CASSLQGTDTQYF
TRBD1 | 15 | TRBJ1-2 | TRBV14 | medium-sized | CASSLDRGPLVGYTF
. | 14 | TRBJ1-3 | TRBV7-2 | . | CASSLEGTLNTIYF
TRBD1 | 16 | TRBJ1-1 | TRBV28 | . | CASSWGRDRPNTEAFF
. | 12 | TRBJ1-1 | TRBV6-1 | once | CASSLPQFEAFF
. | 15 | TRBJ1-5 | TRBV19 | few | CASSSRDDITQPQHF
. | 18 | TRBJ1-1 | TRBV12-3/TRBV12-4 | medium-sized | CASSLIGSSGLTNTEAFF
. | 15 | TRBJ1-2 | TRBV7-2 | . | CASSLIHGVASGYTF
TRBD2 | 16 | TRBJ2-1 | TRBV5-1 | . | CASSLTGSGSGNEQFF
. | 13 | TRBJ2-4 | TRBV20-1 | many | CSAPDGAVDIQYF
TRBD2 | 13 | TRBJ2-7 | TRBV3-1 | . | CASSQGTSLEQYF
. | 13 | TRBJ2-7 | TRBV24-1 | large | CATSAGIDYEQYF
TRBD2 | 15 | TRBJ2-5 | TRBV24-1 | few | CATSDGLAGAETQYF
TRBD2 | 16 | TRBJ2-7 | TRBV19 | medium-sized | CASSGPSSGGAREQYF
. | 14 | TRBJ1-1 | TRBV7-9 | medium-sized | CASSLDSSRAEAFF